The T cell receptor (beta chain) under discussion was sequenced for a study of T cell repertoires in cytomegalovirus infection. Study in general: Public TCR beta signatures were indicative of both CMV infection and a matching HLA type.

TCRdb re-called the reads through MiXCR, storing one row per CDR3 protein. The data contain about 400,000 distinct CDR3 sequences, roughly 20% of them singletons. Study-level findings and limits: HLA-C-restricted TCR beta clonotypes specific for CMV led the ex vivo response. The study identified carriers of CMV plus the relevant HLA from cumulative public TCR beta family frequency.

Germline V gives CDR1 SGHTA, CDR2 FQGNSA. The germline V and J ends were trimmed by 6 bases and 15 bases, with 15 bases remaining between them. The CDR3 is made up of 12 amino acids. This clonotype was counted many times. Its antigen is not identified. The sequence came from a human donor in good health (CMV status not recorded). Some clones in this sample may be carry-over from other donors' samples. This rearrangement joins TRBV7-2 to TRBJ1-6, with D possibly matching TRBD1 (5 bases). Sequencing used PBMCs. Here the CDR3 reads CASRLDWGHLHF. The CDR3 nucleotides are TGTGCCAGCAGACTGGACTGGGGCCACCTCCACTTT.